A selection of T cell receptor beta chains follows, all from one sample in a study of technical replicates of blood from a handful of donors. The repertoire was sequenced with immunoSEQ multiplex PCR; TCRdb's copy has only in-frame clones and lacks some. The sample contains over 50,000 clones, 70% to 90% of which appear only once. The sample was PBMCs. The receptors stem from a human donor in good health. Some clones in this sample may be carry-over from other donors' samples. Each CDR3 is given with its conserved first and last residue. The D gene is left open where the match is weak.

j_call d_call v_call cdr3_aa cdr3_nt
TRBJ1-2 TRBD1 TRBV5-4 CASSPTSDRTGGYTF TGTGCCAGCAGCCCCACCTCTGACAGGACAGGAGGCTACACCTTC
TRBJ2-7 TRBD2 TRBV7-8 CASSLVFSGSVREQYF TGTGCCAGCAGCTTAGTCTTTAGCGGGAGTGTAAGGGAGCAGTACTTC
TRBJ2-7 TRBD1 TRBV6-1 CASSEAPGQGGEQYF TGTGCCAGCAGTGAAGCTCCGGGACAGGGCGGCGAGCAGTACTTC
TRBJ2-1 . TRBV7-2 CASSLGQAYNEQFF TGTGCCAGCAGCTTAGGTCAGGCCTACAATGAGCAGTTCTTC
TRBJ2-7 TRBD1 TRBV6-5 CASRDRDRVDEQYF TGTGCCAGCAGGGACCGGGACAGGGTGGACGAGCAGTACTTC
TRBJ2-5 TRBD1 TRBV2 CASSWTGGASETQYF TGTGCCAGCAGTTGGACAGGGGGCGCGTCGGAGACCCAGTACTTC
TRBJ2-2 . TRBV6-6 CASTLALSNTGELFF TGTGCCAGCACCTTGGCTCTCTCGAACACCGGGGAGCTGTTTTTT
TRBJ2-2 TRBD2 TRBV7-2 CASKNSGGAGELFF TGTGCCAGCAAAAACAGCGGGGGTGCCGGGGAGCTGTTTTTT
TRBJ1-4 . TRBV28 CASSLGRGFNEKLFF TGTGCCAGCAGTTTAGGCAGGGGCTTTAATGAAAAACTGTTTTTT
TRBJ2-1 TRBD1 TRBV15 CATSTRQGGSYNEQFF TGTGCCACCAGCACAAGACAGGGGGGCTCCTACAATGAGCAGTTCTTC